Described below is a single TCR beta chain sequence and its context. The sample originates from a study of T cell changes during pregnancy in multiple sclerosis. Produced via immunoSEQ multiplex PCR; TCRdb's table is partial and in-frame only. This table holds about 59,000 clones, around 90% found once. CDR3 size: 14 residues. The ends lost 4 bases at V and 6 bases at J; junction bases unmatched: 6. The V gene's germline CDR1 is SGHNT and CDR2 YENEEA. This sequence originates from a female donor in good health, enrolled as a control in a pregnancy study. The genes are TRBV11-3 and TRBJ2-3; 8 nucleotides match TRBD1. This material consisted of peripheral blood, taken in the third trimester of pregnancy. The CDR3 sequence: CASSSGQAGDTQYF. The CDR3 region has the DNA TGTGCCAGCAGCTCGGGACAGGCAGGGGATACGCAGTATTTT.